The 28 T cell receptor beta chains presented below share a single source sample, sequenced in a study of blood T cell repertoires in COVID-19. Clones were sequenced by immunoSEQ multiplex PCR, and TCRdb holds only the in-frame ones, with some missing. The repertoire consists of roughly 210,000 clones, with around 84% occurring once and the leading ten covering under 12%. Sequenced input: peripheral blood. Receptors originate from a woman of 80 years or more with COVID-19, enrolled during active disease.

The CDR3 protein is CASRAGGLETQYF. The CDR3 DNA sequence: TGTGCCAGCCGGGCGGGGGGGTTAGAGACCCAGTACTTC. The chain joins TRBV6-6 to TRBJ2-5; 9 bases line up with TRBD2. J lost 4 bases, V lost 8 bases, and 5 bases had no gene match. CDR3 length: 13 amino acids. The germline V gene has CDR1 MNHNY and CDR2 SVGAGI (reference sequence).

The chain recombines TRBV5-1 with TRBJ2-1, with 7 bases fitting TRBD1. Unmatched junction bases numbered 4, after V lost 3 bases and J lost 4 bases. This CDR3 is 14 amino acids long. Germline V gene lookup returns CDR1 SGHRS and CDR2 YFSETQ. CDR3 nucleotide sequence: TGCGCCAGCAGCTGGGGGACAGCTTACAATGAGCAGTTCTTC. Amino acids: CASSWGTAYNEQFF.

The chain couples TRBV7-2 to TRBJ2-3; 10 nucleotides align to TRBD2. CDR3 size: 15 residues. V was clipped by 1 base and J by 5 bases; unmatched bases: 3. Germline V CDR1 and CDR2: SGHTA, FQGNSA. This CDR3 reads CASSLGAGGLDTQYF. The CDR3 DNA follows: TGTGCCAGCAGCTTAGGAGCGGGGGGGTTAGATACGCAGTATTTT.

J is TRBJ1-1 and V is TRBV28; 7 bases align to TRBD1. Per the germline V gene, CDR1 is MDHEN and CDR2 is SYDVKM. The CDR3 is 15 amino acids. J lost 7 bases, V lost 6 bases, and 14 bases had no gene match. CDR3 amino acids: CASRRETLGQVEAFF. The CDR3 DNA sequence: TGTGCCAGCAGACGGGAGACCCTAGGACAGGTTGAAGCTTTCTTT.

The CDR3 nucleotides read TGTGCCAGCAGCTTCGGGCTAGCGGAAGAGACCCAGTACTTC. This translates into CASSFGLAEETQYF. This sequence joins TRBV11-1 and TRBJ2-5, with TRBD2 matching 7 bases. Per germline, CDR1 SGHAT and CDR2 FQDESV (reference sequence). This CDR3 spans 14 amino acids. Trimming at V came to 3 bases and at J to 3 bases, leaving 4 bases not matched to a gene.

This clone was seen once. The genes are TRBV5-1 and TRBJ2-3; 10 bases map to TRBD2. V was pared by 1 base and J by 3 bases, with 5 bases of the junction left unmatched. Per the germline V gene, CDR1 is SGHRS and CDR2 is YFSETQ. There are 16 residues in the CDR3. CDR3 region: CASSLPGLASTDTQYF. CDR3 DNA: TGCGCCAGCAGCTTGCCGGGACTAGCGTCGACAGATACGCAGTATTTT.

The chain carries TRBV11-2 and TRBJ1-3, with 7 bases fitting TRBD1. The CDR3 spans 15 residues. V was pared by 6 bases and J by 4 bases, with 9 bases of the junction left unmatched. The V gene's germline CDR1 is SGHAT and CDR2 FQNNGV. CDR3 in amino acids: CASSLEGQKGNTIYF. The CDR3 nucleotides read TGTGCCAGCAGTCTCGAGGGACAGAAGGGAAACACCATATATTTT.

This rearrangement joins TRBV18 to TRBJ1-1; D is possibly TRBD1 (6 bases). V lost 3 bases to trimming and J lost 6 bases, with 11 bases between them. CDR1 KGHSH and CDR2 LQKENI come from the germline V gene. The CDR3 sequence is 13 residues long. CDR3 coding DNA: TGTGCCAGCTCACCGGCACAGGGCTCTGAAGCTTTCTTT. Translated, it gives CASSPAQGSEAFF.

The V and J genes are TRBV10-3 and TRBJ1-5; no reliable D call. CDR3 length: 13 residues. Trimming left V 6 bases short and J 7 bases short, with 13 bases between. Germline CDR1 and CDR2: ENHRY and SYGVKD. This chain's CDR3 is CAIRRGEGQPQHF. CDR3 bases: TGTGCCATCAGGAGAGGTGAGGGACAGCCCCAGCATTTT.

This chain joins TRBV18 and TRBJ2-7; the D is unclear. Germline V CDR1 and CDR2: KGHSH, LQKENI. Trimming stripped 6 bases from V and 0 bases from J, with 15 bases between. This CDR3 spans 15 amino acids. CDR3 nucleotide sequence: TGTGCCAGCTCTACCTATACAGCTGTCTCCTACGAGCAGTACTTC. Protein: CASSTYTAVSYEQYF.

This sequence joins TRBV23-1 and TRBJ2-5; the match to TRBD2 covers 11 bases. TRBV23-1 has ORF status, its function being uncertain. The CDR3 totals 16 residues. Trimming at V came to 0 bases and at J to 3 bases, leaving 3 bases not matched to a gene. The CDR3 protein is CASSQSTSGVKETQYF. CDR3 sequence (DNA): TGCGCCAGCAGTCAATCGACTAGCGGGGTAAAAGAGACCCAGTACTTC.

The chain has TRBV28 and TRBJ1-3; 7 bases align to TRBD1. Germline assignment: CDR1 MDHEN and CDR2 SYDVKM. With V trimmed by 1 base and J by 4 bases, 10 bases remained unmatched. This CDR3 spans 17 amino acids. CDR3 coding DNA: TGTGCCAGCAGTTTATCCCTTGGGACAGCTTCGGGAAACACCATATATTTT. Translation: CASSLSLGTASGNTIYF.

This chain joins TRBV7-2 and TRBJ2-1, with D perhaps TRBD2 (5 bases). CDR3 length equals 15 residues. V lost 1 base and J lost 2, with 9 bases in between. Per germline, CDR1 SGHTA and CDR2 FQGNSA. This CDR3 is CASSLGRSAYNEQFF. CDR3 nucleotide sequence: TGTGCCAGCAGCTTAGGGAGGTCGGCCTACAATGAGCAGTTCTTC.

V usage is TRBV7-9 and J usage is TRBJ1-2; no firm D call. Between the trimmed V and J ends, which lost 5 bases and 14 bases, there was a span of 18 bases. The CDR3 has 12 amino acids. Per the germline V gene, CDR1 is SEHNR and CDR2 is FQNEAQ (reference sequence). DNA for the CDR3: TGTGCCAGCAGCCTAACAGAACTTCATGTGACCTTC. This sequence encodes CASSLTELHVTF.

V and J are TRBV19 and TRBJ1-5, with a weak D call TRBD1 (5 bases). CDR3 length equals 12 residues. Germline loops: CDR1 LNHDA, CDR2 SQIVND (reference sequence). Trimming took 9 bases from V and 6 from J, leaving 12 bases between them. The DNA of the CDR3 is TGTGCCAGCAGACAGTCTAGTCAGCCCCAGCATTTT. It specifies CASRQSSQPQHF.

This chain joins TRBV5-4 and TRBJ2-1; 15 bases align to TRBD2. This CDR3 region has 19 residues. V dropped 0 bases and J dropped 4; count of bases not matched to a gene: 8. Germline V gene data show CDR1 as SGHNT and CDR2 as YYREEE (reference sequence). CDR3 in amino acids: CASSLGGTSGGIQYNEQFF. CDR3 nucleotide sequence: TGTGCCAGCAGCTTGGGTGGGACTAGCGGGGGGATTCAATACAATGAGCAGTTCTTC.

The chain employs TRBV5-1 and TRBJ1-1; 7 bases line up with TRBD1. From germline, CDR1 is SGHRS and CDR2 YFSETQ. J lost 3 bases, V lost 2 bases, and 4 bases had no gene match. The CDR3 has 14 residues. Written as DNA, the CDR3 is TGCGCCAGCAGCTTACAGGGGCCGTACACTGAAGCTTTCTTT. This translates into CASSLQGPYTEAFF.

The chain links TRBV5-6 to TRBJ1-5; D ambiguous. Germline V lookup: CDR1 SGHDT, CDR2 YYEEEE. The CDR3 loop spans 14 amino acids. Trimming took off 2 bases at V and 0 bases at J, with 6 bases between the two ends. The CDR3 bases are TGTGCCAGCAGCTTCCTTTATAGCAATCAGCCCCAGCATTTT. Encoded protein: CASSFLYSNQPQHF.

The chain joins TRBV30 to TRBJ1-2; D is ambiguous. This CDR3 is built from 12 residues. The germline V and J ends were trimmed by 8 bases and 3 bases, with 13 bases remaining between them. Germline loops: CDR1 GTSNPN, CDR2 SVGIG (reference sequence). The CDR3 loop reads CALYQEDYGYTF. The CDR3 nucleotides read TGTGCCCTCTATCAGGAGGACTATGGCTACACCTTC.

The J gene is TRBJ1-1, the V gene TRBV7-9, with D tentatively TRBD1 (6 bases). Germline assignment: CDR1 SEHNR and CDR2 FQNEAQ (reference sequence). The CDR3 has 15 residues. The V end lost 0 bases, the J end lost 5 bases, and 13 bases lay between the germline ends. CDR3 DNA: TGTGCCAGCAGCTTAGCGGGCAGGGGCGCGACTGAAGCTTTCTTT. Translating gives CASSLAGRGATEAFF.

This clone was observed a single time. The chain carries TRBV5-1 and TRBJ2-1, with TRBD1 identical over 9 bases. The length of the CDR3 is 16 residues. Trimming at V came to 2 bases and at J to 9 bases, leaving 12 bases not matched to a gene. The germline V gene has CDR1 SGHRS and CDR2 YFSETQ. The CDR3 reads CASSFDPGQGRGEQFF. CDR3 DNA: TGCGCCAGCAGCTTCGATCCCGGACAGGGGCGAGGTGAGCAGTTCTTC.

The rearrangement links TRBV5-4 to TRBJ1-3; TRBD1 matches at 8 bases. Germline CDR1 SGHNT, CDR2 YYREEE (reference sequence). Germline trimming cut 4 bases from V and 4 bases from J; bases unmatched to any gene: 7. This CDR3 has 15 amino acids. The CDR3 loop is CASSPRTGTGNTIYF. Here the CDR3 DNA reads TGTGCCAGCAGCCCCCGGACAGGGACGGGAAACACCATATATTTT.

This clone came up once. A read error may produce the germline difference seen at one junction end. The rearrangement joins TRBV10-1 to TRBJ2-1, with a possible D match to TRBD2 (6 bases). Germline V gene sequence: CDR1 WNHNN, CDR2 SYGVQD (reference sequence). CDR3 size: 14 residues. CDR3 sequence: CASSDTSSHNEQFF. The CDR3 DNA reads as TGCGCCAGCAGTGATACTAGCTCCCACAATGAGCAGTTCTTC.

The count of this clone is one. The J gene is TRBJ1-3, the V gene TRBV19, with D hard to call. V lost 5 bases and J lost 0, with 5 bases in between. The CDR3 is 13 amino acids. Germline V gene sequence: CDR1 LNHDA, CDR2 SQIVND (reference sequence). CDR3 amino acids: CASSPNSGNTIYF. The CDR3 DNA is TGTGCCAGTAGTCCCAACTCTGGAAACACCATATATTTT.

The rearrangement uses TRBV4-1 and TRBJ2-2; tentative D call: TRBD2 (6 bases). The germline V and J ends were trimmed by 4 bases and 0 bases, with 9 bases remaining between them. The CDR3 length is 15 residues. Germline-derived CDR1 and CDR2 are MGHRA and YSYEKL. CDR3 loop: CASSRGTANTGELFF. The CDR3 coding sequence is TGCGCCAGCAGCCGCGGGACTGCGAACACCGGGGAGCTGTTTTTT.

The chain joins TRBV5-4 to TRBJ2-7, with TRBD1 matching 8 bases. Germline V gene lookup returns CDR1 SGHNT and CDR2 YYREEE (reference sequence). The CDR3 sequence is 16 residues long. Trimming at V came to 0 bases and at J to 0 bases, leaving 5 bases not matched to a gene. The CDR3 region is CASSLGSGTGSYEQYF. CDR3 DNA: TGTGCCAGCAGCTTGGGCTCCGGGACAGGCTCCTACGAGCAGTACTTC.

The rearrangement uses TRBV18 and TRBJ2-7; D not resolved. In germline, CDR1 is KGHSH, CDR2 LQKENI. The CDR3 runs 14 residues. Trimming removed 0 bases from V and 3 bases from J, with 9 bases in between. Written as DNA, the CDR3 is TGTGCCAGCTCACCACCTAACAGCCGCTACGAGCAGTACGTC. Protein product: CASSPPNSRYEQYV.

The genes are TRBV30 and TRBJ2-7, with D uncertain. Germline-derived CDR1 and CDR2 are GTSNPN and SVGIG (reference sequence). The CDR3 is made up of 14 amino acids. V was clipped by 1 base and J by 0 bases, with 10 bases between them. The CDR3 reads CAWSGASLSYEQYF. The CDR3 DNA follows: TGTGCCTGGAGTGGGGCGTCCCTCTCCTACGAGCAGTACTTC.